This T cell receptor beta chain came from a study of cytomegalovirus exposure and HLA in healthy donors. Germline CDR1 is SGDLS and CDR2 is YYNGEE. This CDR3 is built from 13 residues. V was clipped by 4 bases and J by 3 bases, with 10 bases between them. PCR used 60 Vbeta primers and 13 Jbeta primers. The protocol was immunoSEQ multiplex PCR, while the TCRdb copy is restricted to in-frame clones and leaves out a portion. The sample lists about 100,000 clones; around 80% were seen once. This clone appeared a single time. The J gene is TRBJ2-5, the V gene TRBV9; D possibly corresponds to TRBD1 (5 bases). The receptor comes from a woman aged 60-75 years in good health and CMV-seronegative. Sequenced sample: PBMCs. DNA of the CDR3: TGTGCCAGCAGCAAGGGGATAGAAGAGACCCAGTACTTC. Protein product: CASSKGIEETQYF.